The next 10 T cell receptor beta chains were all read from a single sample in a study of regulatory T cells in long-lasting Graves disease. The time point denotes: newly diagnosed GD, antithyroid drugs for less than 3 months. There was RNA extracted from PBMCs, and the TCR library was made from it. Arm-PCR of CDR3 regions and iRepertoire HTBI primers were used to build TCR beta libraries. Each CDR3 protein is one row after TCRdb ran MiXCR on the multiplex PCR reads. This table holds approximately 540,000 distinct CDR3 sequences, around 13% found once. This same sample was also taken into another study, of T cells in Graves' hyperthyroidism and ophthalmopathy.

Sequencing used peripheral blood mononuclear cells (PBMCs), obtained at new diagnosis, from a patient treated with antithyroid drugs. These TCRs come from a woman between 25 and 40 years old with Graves disease.

The chain joins TRBV6-9 to TRBJ2-2; the match to TRBD1 covers 11 bases. Germline CDR1 is MNHGY and CDR2 is SVAAGI. The V gene end was trimmed by 4 bases and the J gene end by 3 bases; junction bases not matched to a gene: 1. CDR3 length equals 15 residues. The CDR3 is CASSWGQGDTGELFF. DNA for the CDR3: TGTGCCAGCAGTTGGGGACAGGGGGACACCGGGGAGCTGTTTTTT.

This chain links TRBV7-9 with TRBJ2-1; 10 bases are shared with TRBD2. There are 17 residues in the CDR3. From germline, CDR1 is SEHNR and CDR2 FQNEAQ (reference sequence). V was pared by 2 bases and J by 5 bases, with 9 bases of the junction left unmatched. This CDR3 is CASSLFGLADKDNEQFF. In nucleotides, the CDR3 is TGTGCCAGCAGCTTATTTGGACTAGCGGACAAGGACAATGAGCAGTTCTTC.

The V call is TRBV18, the J call TRBJ2-2, with unresolved D. CDR1 is KGHSH and CDR2 is LQKENI in the germline V gene. This CDR3 contains 14 residues. V was shortened by 3 bases and J by 7 bases, with 12 bases between the two germline ends. The chain's CDR3 is CASSPIPSGGELFF. CDR3 sequence (DNA): TGTGCCAGCTCACCCATTCCGAGTGGCGGGGAGCTGTTTTTT.

The sample holds many counts of this clonotype. The V call is TRBV2, the J call TRBJ2-4, with a possible D match to TRBD1 (5 bases). Trimming stripped 6 bases from V and 8 bases from J, with 23 bases between. The CDR3 is made up of 16 amino acids. Germline CDR1 SNHLY, CDR2 FYNNEI. DNA of the CDR3: TGTGCCAGCAGCTCCGAGGCAGACAGTCTCCTTTACATTCAGTACTTC. This gives the protein CASSSEADSLLYIQYF.

J is TRBJ2-3 and V is TRBV2, with 11 nucleotides matching TRBD2. The V gene's germline CDR1 is SNHLY and CDR2 FYNNEI. V lost 5 bases, J lost 1 base, and 2 bases stayed unmatched. The CDR3 sequence is 15 residues long. The CDR3 DNA follows: TGTGCCAGCAGTAGGGGACTAGCGGGCACAGATACGCAGTATTTT. Encoded protein: CASSRGLAGTDTQYF. The whole variable domain, filled in from reference TRBV2 and TRBJ2-3, reads EPEVTQTPSHQVTQMGQEVILRCVPISNHLYFYWYRQILGQKVEFLVSFYNNEISEKSEIFDDQFSVERPDGSNFTLKIRSTKLEDSAMYFCASSRGLAGTDTQYFGPGTRLTVL.

This clonotype was counted many times. This rearrangement joins TRBV2 to TRBJ2-6; maybe TRBD2 (5 bases). CDR3 length equals 16 residues. The germline V gene has CDR1 SNHLY and CDR2 FYNNEI. V gave up 5 bases and J gave up 1 base, with 12 bases separating them. The DNA of the CDR3 is TGTGCCAGCAGTCAAAGGACTGCTTCTGGGGCCAACGTCCTGACTTTC. Amino acid sequence: CASSQRTASGANVLTF.

The rearrangement links TRBV19 to TRBJ2-1; 9 bases map to TRBD1. CDR1 is LNHDA, CDR2 SQIVND, per germline (reference sequence). This CDR3 is 16 amino acids long. J lost 0 bases, V lost 0 bases, and 0 bases had no gene match. The CDR3 coding sequence is TGTGCCAGTAGTATAGAGACAGGGGGCTCCTACAATGAGCAGTTCTTC. Translation gives CASSIETGGSYNEQFF.

This clonotype was seen a few times. The V gene is TRBV7-2, the J gene TRBJ2-3; 10 bases agree with TRBD2. With 1 base clipped from V and 5 bases from J, the junction kept 9 bases outside the gene matches. The CDR3 consists of 17 residues. Per germline, CDR1 SGHTA and CDR2 FQGNSA. CDR3 amino acids: CASSLGALAGGGDTQYF. DNA for the CDR3: TGTGCCAGCAGCTTAGGCGCCTTAGCGGGAGGAGGAGATACGCAGTATTTT.

In its sample, this clonotype was seen many times. V gene TRBV5-1 combines with J gene TRBJ1-1; no reliable D call. CDR1 is SGHRS, CDR2 YFSETQ, per germline. V was clipped by 2 bases and J by 1 base, with 9 bases between them. This CDR3 is 14 amino acids long. CDR3 coding DNA: TGCGCCAGCAGCTTTATCCCGGGGAACACTGAAGCTTTCTTT. This codes for CASSFIPGNTEAFF.

The sample holds a few counts of this clonotype. The chain recombines TRBV19 with TRBJ1-5, with D possibly matching TRBD2 (6 bases). The DNA end lines up better with TRBJ2-3; the J call may be wrong. Germline V gene sequence: CDR1 LNHDA, CDR2 SQIVND (reference sequence). The CDR3 loop spans 13 amino acids. The CDR3 protein is CASSIDRGGPQYF. The CDR3 DNA reads TGTGCCAGTAGTATAGATCGGGGAGGACCCCAGTATTTT.